The next 29 T cell receptor beta chains were all read from a single sample in a study of cytomegalovirus exposure and HLA in healthy donors (TCRdb year 2017). Receptors were amplified or captured by the immunoSEQ multiplex PCR assay. For the multiplex PCR, a mixture combining 60 forward primers for TCR Vbeta segments and 13 reverse primers for TCR Jbeta segments was used. Imported from immuneACCESS, the table was reduced by TCRdb to in-frame sequences with V and J called. These copies leave out some clones; in studies compared against another copy, an unresolved V gene accounts for under half, and the cause of the remainder is not known. Counted in this sample were under 200,000 clones; 75% to 90% of them appeared once. Of the sample, about 4.3% falls within the top ten clones. The sequenced material came from PBMCs. The receptor source for this set is a woman aged 50 to 65 in good health and CMV-seropositive.

The chain uses TRBV7-6 and TRBJ2-3; D ambiguous. V was shortened by 6 bases and J by 1 base, with 17 bases between the two germline ends. This CDR3 has 16 amino acids. Germline-derived CDR1 and CDR2 are SGHVS and FNYEAQ. CDR3 bases: TGTGCCAGCAGTCATATAGCCCCCGCGGGCACAGATACGCAGTATTTT. It is translated as CASSHIAPAGTDTQYF.

The V gene is TRBV7-9, the J gene TRBJ1-1; no reliable D call. The CDR3 totals 16 residues. Trimming cost V 1 base and J 3 bases, with 15 bases left between them. Germline values: CDR1 SEHNR, CDR2 FQNEAQ (reference sequence). The DNA of the CDR3 is TGTGCCAGCAGCTTAGGATCCGGGAGGGCGTACACTGAAGCTTTCTTT. It translates to CASSLGSGRAYTEAFF.

This clone turned up a few times. The genes are TRBV5-4 and TRBJ1-1, with D maybe TRBD1 (5 bases). The CDR3 covers 13 residues. With 7 bases removed from V and 1 base from J, the gap between germline ends came to 11 bases. Germline V gene sequence: CDR1 SGHNT, CDR2 YYREEE (reference sequence). The CDR3, as DNA: TGTGCCAGCCGAACAGGATCGAACACTGAAGCTTTCTTT. Amino acids: CASRTGSNTEAFF.

The V and J genes are TRBV6-5 and TRBJ2-7; D remains unclear. The germline V gene encodes CDR1 MNHEY and CDR2 SVGAGI. Trimming removed 10 bases at V and 3 bases at J, with 13 bases between. The CDR3 has 12 residues. CDR3: CATKTPGYEQYF. The DNA for the CDR3 is TGTGCCACCAAGACACCCGGCTACGAGCAGTACTTC.

This clone has only a few counts. This chain joins TRBV5-8 and TRBJ1-4; D is ambiguous. There are 13 residues in the CDR3. V was pared by 0 bases and J by 13 bases, with 13 bases between. In germline, CDR1 is SGHTS, CDR2 YDEGEE. Here the CDR3 DNA reads TGTGCCAGCAGCTTGGTCGGCCCCGAGGGACTGTTTTTT. This sequence encodes CASSLVGPEGLFF.

The rearrangement joins TRBV4-2 to TRBJ2-1, with no clear D. V was trimmed by 0 bases and J by 6 bases, leaving 9 bases between them. Germline values: CDR1 LGHNA, CDR2 YNFKEQ. The CDR3 runs 14 residues. Here the CDR3 reads CASSQEQSRNEQFF. DNA for the CDR3: TGTGCCAGCAGCCAAGAACAGTCTCGCAATGAGCAGTTCTTC.

The J gene is TRBJ1-2, the V gene TRBV7-3, with TRBD1 as a possible D gene (6 bases). Trimming shortened V by 1 base and J by 2 bases, and 14 bases separated the two germline ends. The CDR3 contains 16 residues. Germline CDR1 reads SGHTA; CDR2 reads FQGTGA. The CDR3 loop reads CASSLKGDLTNYGYTF. The CDR3 DNA is TGTGCCAGCAGCTTAAAGGGGGATCTGACCAACTATGGCTACACCTTC.

The chain combines TRBV30 with TRBJ1-2, with 10 positions matching TRBD1. From germline, CDR1 is GTSNPN and CDR2 SVGIG (reference sequence). V shed 6 bases, J shed 4 bases, and the junction held 5 bases outside the gene matches. The CDR3 is made up of 13 amino acids. The CDR3, as DNA: TGTGCCTGCCCGACAGGGGGCGGCTATGGCTACACCTTC. Its translation is CACPTGGGYGYTF.

CDR3 protein: CASSTRGGSSYNEQFF. The DNA of the CDR3 is TGTGCCAGTAGCACTCGGGGGGGGTCGTCCTACAATGAGCAGTTCTTC. The V gene is TRBV19, the J gene TRBJ2-1; 8 bases agree with TRBD2. The J segment lost 1 base and the V segment lost 6 bases, leaving 8 bases of the junction unmatched. The CDR3 runs to 16 residues. CDR1 is LNHDA, CDR2 SQIVND, per germline (reference sequence).

This clone was seen just once. The rearrangement links TRBV7-9 to TRBJ1-5, with 9 nucleotides matching TRBD1. This CDR3 contains 15 residues. After removal of 5 bases from V and 2 bases from J, the junction contained 4 bases not matched to a gene. The germline CDR1 and CDR2 sequences are SEHNR and FQNEAQ (reference sequence). The CDR3 spells CASSPDRGGNQPQHF. The CDR3 DNA reads TGTGCCAGCAGCCCGGACAGGGGTGGCAATCAGCCCCAGCATTTT.

This clone was found once. The chain carries TRBV7-2 and TRBJ1-2, with D perhaps TRBD1 (6 bases). The CDR3 extends over 12 amino acids. From germline, CDR1 is SGHTA and CDR2 FQGNSA. The ends were cut back, 2 bases at V and 8 bases at J, with 9 bases in the middle. CDR3: CASSLIQGGYTF. The CDR3 DNA is TGTGCCAGCAGCTTAATACAGGGCGGCTACACCTTC.

The chain's CDR3 is CASSPSGGPTEAFF. The CDR3, as DNA: TGTGCCAGCTCACCCTCGGGGGGACCCACTGAAGCTTTCTTT. The genes are TRBV18 and TRBJ1-1, with D possibly being TRBD1 (5 bases). Germline loops: CDR1 KGHSH, CDR2 LQKENI. This CDR3 has 14 amino acids. V lost 3 bases to trimming and J lost 4 bases, with 12 bases between them.

Concerning this clone itself: Mismatch with germline at one junction end may stem from a read error. The chain recombines TRBV28 with TRBJ2-7; possibly TRBD2 for D (6 bases). The germline V gene encodes CDR1 MDHEN and CDR2 SYDVKM. This CDR3 contains 10 residues. The DNA of the CDR3 is TGTGCCAGCACCCTCCGGGCAGGGAGGTTC. As protein: CASTLRAGRF.

This clone has more than one count but fewer than ten. The chain couples TRBV19 to TRBJ1-1, with a tentative D call TRBD1 (5 bases). This CDR3 is built from 13 residues. Germline assignment: CDR1 LNHDA and CDR2 SQIVND (reference sequence). Trimming shortened V by 4 bases and J by 0 bases, and 6 bases separated the two germline ends. The CDR3 loop reads CASSTTVNTEAFF. In nucleotides, the CDR3 is TGTGCCAGTAGTACGACAGTGAACACTGAAGCTTTCTTT.

J is TRBJ2-1 and V is TRBV29-1; 7 bases match TRBD2. Germline V lookup: CDR1 SQVTM, CDR2 ANQGSEA. Unmatched junction bases numbered 7, after V lost 1 base and J lost 16 bases. The CDR3 spans 11 residues. The CDR3 region is CSVEVGGTGFF. CDR3 coding DNA: TGCAGCGTTGAAGTGGGAGGGACGGGATTCTTC.

The chain uses TRBV7-9 and TRBJ1-4; tentatively, D is TRBD1 (5 bases). Germline CDR1 is SEHNR and CDR2 is FQNEAQ (reference sequence). The V end was cut by 10 bases, the J end by 8 bases, with 29 bases between. The CDR3 has 17 residues. The CDR3 DNA sequence: TGTGCCAACAACTTATTCTCCCGGGACCCGGAGGGGGAAAAACTGTTTTTT. This translates into CANNLFSRDPEGEKLFF.

Concerning this clone: At one end, the junction sequence differs from germline, possibly due to a read error. The chain has TRBV7-7 and TRBJ1-6, with 7 bases matching TRBD1. The CDR3 consists of 17 residues. CDR1 is SSHAT, CDR2 FNYEAQ, per germline (reference sequence). This chain's CDR3 is CASSFNPVDRAYSPLHF. In nucleotides, the CDR3 is TGTGCTAGCAGCTTCAACCCCGTAGACAGGGCCTATTCACCCCTCCACTTT.

The V gene is TRBV4-3, the J gene TRBJ2-7; D might be TRBD2 (6 bases). This CDR3 has 15 residues. With 1 base removed from V and 1 base from J, the gap between germline ends came to 11 bases. Germline V lookup: CDR1 LGHNA, CDR2 YSLEER. The DNA of the CDR3 is TGCGCCAGCAGCCAAGCCCCGGGGGTGTCCTACGAGCAGTACTTC. Protein: CASSQAPGVSYEQYF.

The chain uses TRBV30 and TRBJ1-6; 7 bases match TRBD1. CDR3 size: 16 residues. In germline, CDR1 is GTSNPN, CDR2 SVGIG (reference sequence). V was pared by 5 bases and J by 9 bases, with 16 bases of the junction left unmatched. Here the CDR3 DNA reads TGTGCCTGGGACATAAACGCGGGGCAGGGGGGTTCACCCCTCCACTTT. This codes for CAWDINAGQGGSPLHF.

The chain links TRBV29-1 to TRBJ2-1; TRBD2 agrees at 8 bases. After removal of 6 bases from V and 7 bases from J, the junction contained 11 bases not matched to a gene. Germline-derived CDR1 and CDR2 are SQVTM and ANQGSEA. This CDR3 region has 14 residues. CDR3 sequence reads: CSVDSSGVNNEQFF. In DNA, the CDR3 is TGCAGCGTGGACAGTAGCGGGGTCAATAATGAGCAGTTCTTC.

The V call is TRBV7-8, the J call TRBJ2-7; possible D gene TRBD1, 6 bases. V lost 2 bases and J 2 bases, leaving 16 bases between the germline ends. This CDR3 has 16 amino acids. Germline V gene lookup returns CDR1 SGHVS and CDR2 FQNEAQ. CDR3: CASSLSGGQTAYEQYF. CDR3 DNA: TGTGCCAGCAGCTTAAGCGGAGGACAGACAGCCTACGAGCAGTACTTC.

Notes on this clone: The sample contains more than one DNA sequence encoding this CDR3. The chain is built from TRBV4-3 and TRBJ2-1, with TRBD2 matching 8 bases. Germline loops: CDR1 LGHNA, CDR2 YSLEER. V shed 0 bases, J shed 0 bases, and the junction held 7 bases outside the gene matches. This CDR3 has 18 amino acids. The CDR3 sequence: CASSQDRVAGSSYNEQFF. Here the CDR3 DNA reads TGCGCCAGCAGCCAAGATCGGGTAGCGGGGAGCTCCTACAATGAGCAGTTCTTC.

This clone was seen once. V is TRBV19 and J is TRBJ2-7; 7 bases map to TRBD2. The ends lost 7 bases at V and 0 bases at J; junction bases unmatched: 6. The germline V gene has CDR1 LNHDA and CDR2 SQIVND (reference sequence). The CDR3 contains 14 residues. This chain's CDR3 is CASKRSSGSYEQYF. CDR3 DNA sequence: TGTGCCAGTAAACGGTCTAGCGGCTCCTACGAGCAGTACTTC. Full variable domain (missing parts from reference TRBV19 and TRBJ2-7): DGGITQSPKYLFRKEGQNVTLSCEQNLNHDAMYWYRQDPGQGLRLIYYSQIVNDFQKGDIAEGYSVSREKKESFPLTVTSAQKNPTAFYLCASKRSSGSYEQYFGPGTRLTVT.

The chain is built from TRBV10-3 and TRBJ2-1; 7 bases agree with TRBD2. The germline gives CDR1 ENHRY, CDR2 SYGVKD. The junction had 3 bases not matched to a gene; V was cut back by 2 bases and J by 5 bases. The CDR3 has 14 amino acids. CDR3 in DNA: TGTGCCATCAGTGAGGGCGGACTAGACAATGAGCAGTTCTTC. Protein: CAISEGGLDNEQFF.

V and J are TRBV5-1 and TRBJ2-1; 7 positions agree with TRBD1. The CDR3 sequence is 16 residues long. Unmatched junction bases numbered 13, after V lost 4 bases and J lost 6 bases. CDR1 and CDR2 from the germline V gene are SGHRS and YFSETQ. The CDR3 is CASSREGAGAPNEQFF. The CDR3, as DNA: TGCGCCAGCAGCCGAGAGGGGGCAGGGGCCCCCAATGAGCAGTTCTTC.

V usage is TRBV29-1 and J usage is TRBJ2-1, with TRBD1 as a possible D gene (6 bases). CDR1 and CDR2 (germline): SQVTM, ANQGSEA. Trimming removed 3 bases at V and 2 bases at J, with 11 bases between. This CDR3 contains 14 residues. CDR3 nucleotide sequence: TGCAGCGTTGAGGTACAGGGAGCCTACAATGAGCAGTTCTTC. It yields the protein CSVEVQGAYNEQFF.

The V and J genes are TRBV6-4 and TRBJ1-2, with D uncertain. Germline V lookup: CDR1 MRHNA, CDR2 SNTAGT. This CDR3 spans 13 amino acids. The V end lost 5 bases, the J end lost 8 bases, and 15 bases lay between the germline ends. The CDR3 sequence is CASSRSGLSGYTF. The CDR3 DNA is TGTGCCAGCAGTCGATCCGGGTTGAGCGGCTACACCTTC.

This chain connects TRBV2 to TRBJ1-2; the D is unclear. The CDR3 consists of 14 residues. CDR1 SNHLY and CDR2 FYNNEI come from the germline V gene. Trimming pared 7 bases from V and 4 bases from J, leaving 16 bases between. CDR3 nucleotides: TGTGCCAGCATTCCAGAACCCCCCTCCTATGGCTACACCTTC. This encodes CASIPEPPSYGYTF.

This sequence joins TRBV28 and TRBJ1-2; possible D gene TRBD1, 6 bases. The V end was cut by 7 bases, the J end by 8 bases, with 20 bases between. The germline V gene encodes CDR1 MDHEN and CDR2 SYDVKM. The CDR3 length is 14 residues. This CDR3 reads CASIHGPDRWGYTF. In DNA form, the CDR3 reads TGTGCCAGCATCCACGGTCCCGACAGGTGGGGCTACACCTTC.